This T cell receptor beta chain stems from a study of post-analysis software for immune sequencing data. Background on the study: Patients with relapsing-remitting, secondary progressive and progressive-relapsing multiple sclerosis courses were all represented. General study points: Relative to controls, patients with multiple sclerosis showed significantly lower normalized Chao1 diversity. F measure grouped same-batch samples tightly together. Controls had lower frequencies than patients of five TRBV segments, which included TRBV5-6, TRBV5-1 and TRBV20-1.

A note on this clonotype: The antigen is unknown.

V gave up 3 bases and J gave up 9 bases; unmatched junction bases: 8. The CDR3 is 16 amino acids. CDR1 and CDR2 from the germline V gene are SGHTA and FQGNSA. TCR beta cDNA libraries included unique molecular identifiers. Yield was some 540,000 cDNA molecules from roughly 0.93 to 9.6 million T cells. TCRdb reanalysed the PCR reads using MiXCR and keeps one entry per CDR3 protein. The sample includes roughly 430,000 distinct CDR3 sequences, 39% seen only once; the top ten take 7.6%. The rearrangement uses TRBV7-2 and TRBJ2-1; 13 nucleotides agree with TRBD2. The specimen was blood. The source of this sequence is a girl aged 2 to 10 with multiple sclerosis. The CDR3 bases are TGTGCCAGCAGCTTGCGAAAGGGACTAGCGGGGTTTGAGCAGTTCTTC. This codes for CASSLRKGLAGFEQFF.